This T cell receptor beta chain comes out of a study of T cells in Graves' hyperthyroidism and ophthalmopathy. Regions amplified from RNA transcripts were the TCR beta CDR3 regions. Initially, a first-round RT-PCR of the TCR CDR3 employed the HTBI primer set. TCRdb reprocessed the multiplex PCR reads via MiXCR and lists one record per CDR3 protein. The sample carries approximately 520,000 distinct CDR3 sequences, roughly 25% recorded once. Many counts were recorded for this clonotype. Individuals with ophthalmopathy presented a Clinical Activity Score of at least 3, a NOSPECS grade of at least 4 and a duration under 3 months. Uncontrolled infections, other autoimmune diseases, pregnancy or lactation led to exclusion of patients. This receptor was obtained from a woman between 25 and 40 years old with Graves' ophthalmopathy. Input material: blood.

CDR3 bases: TGTGCCAGCAGCTCCAGGGAGTTCCAGCCCCAGCATTTT. It encodes CASSSREFQPQHF. This chain connects TRBV6-1 to TRBJ1-5; a possible D gene is TRBD1 (5 bases). Germline CDR1 and CDR2: MNHNS and SASEGT. The CDR3 extends over 13 amino acids. Trimming took 6 bases from V and 7 from J, leaving 13 bases between them.